The clone carrying this T cell receptor (beta chain) was picked up many times. All patients were untreated before thyroid surgery. MiXCR reprocessed the PCR reads for TCRdb. The data show roughly 19,000 clones, roughly 22% seen once. This record comes from a study of metastatic and nonmetastatic thyroid tumors. The V end lost 4 bases, the J end lost 2 bases, and 12 bases lay between the germline ends. This CDR3 region has 14 residues. Germline CDR1 is SGHRS and CDR2 is YFSETQ. The TCR was taken from a male donor with papillary thyroid cancer or a benign thyroid nodule (not recorded which). Some clones in this sample may be carry-over from other donors' samples. The sample consisted of tumor tissue. The chain recombines TRBV5-1 with TRBJ2-5; weak D call: TRBD1 (6 bases). CDR3 nucleotide sequence: TGCGCCAGCAGCCGACCGGACAGTCAAGAGACCCAGTACTTC. It encodes CASSRPDSQETQYF.